Following are 6 T cell receptor beta chains from one sample sequenced in a study of blood T cell repertoires in COVID-19. Using immunoSEQ multiplex PCR, the repertoire was profiled, and TCRdb retains in-frame clones only, with some absent. The repertoire includes roughly 200,000 clones, under 80% of them detected once, and about 13% sits in the top ten. Sequenced input: peripheral blood. These receptors were obtained from a man between 45 and 60 years old who had recovered from COVID-19.

The V gene is TRBV5-1, the J gene TRBJ2-1; 12 bases are a match to TRBD1. The V segment lost 3 bases and the J segment 6 bases; nucleotides outside the gene matches: 4. The CDR3 runs 15 residues. Germline CDR1 reads SGHRS; CDR2 reads YFSETQ. In DNA form, the CDR3 reads TGCGCCAGCAGCTCGGGACAGGGGGCGTTCAATGAGCAGTTCTTC. Translating it yields CASSSGQGAFNEQFF. The variable domain in full, completed from reference TRBV5-1 and TRBJ2-1, reads KAGVTQTPRYLIKTRGQQVTLSCSPISGHRSVSWYQQTPGQGLQFLFEYFSETQRNKGNFPGRFSGRQFSNSRSEMNVSTLELGDSALYLCASSSGQGAFNEQFFGPGTRLTVL.

V gene TRBV7-6 combines with J gene TRBJ2-3; D perhaps matches TRBD2 (5 bases). The germline CDR1 and CDR2 sequences are SGHVS and FNYEAQ. The V end was cut by 2 bases, the J end by 0 bases, with 12 bases between. This CDR3 has 16 amino acids. The DNA of the CDR3 is TGTGCCAGCAGCTTATTTTCAGCGGCTAGCACAGATACGCAGTATTTT. Translated: CASSLFSAASTDTQYF.

This clone was seen a single time. The chain has TRBV2 and TRBJ2-7; a possible D gene is TRBD1 (5 bases). Germline assignment: CDR1 SNHLY and CDR2 FYNNEI. This CDR3 region has 13 residues. V lost 6 bases to trimming and J lost 5 bases, with 14 bases between them. CDR3 nucleotide sequence: TGTGCCAGCAGCGAAACCAGGGATCACGAGCAGTACTTC. Protein product: CASSETRDHEQYF.

The chain links TRBV30 to TRBJ2-7; TRBD2 aligns across 14 bases. V gave up 3 bases and J gave up 2 bases; unmatched junction bases: 9. The germline V gene encodes CDR1 GTSNPN and CDR2 SVGIG (reference sequence). The CDR3 runs to 17 residues. The CDR3 coding sequence is TGTGCCTGGAGCCCAGGGACTAGCGGGAGTGCCGCCTACGAGCAGTACTTC. It specifies CAWSPGTSGSAAYEQYF.

The V call is TRBV3-1 (or the pseudogene TRBV3-2), the J call TRBJ2-7; D is perhaps TRBD1 (6 bases). This CDR3 is built from 15 residues. CDR1 LGHDT and CDR2 YNNKEL come from the germline V gene (reference sequence). Trimming took off 3 bases at V and 5 bases at J, with 17 bases between the two ends. The CDR3 spells CASSQRTAAGDEQYF. CDR3 DNA: TGTGCCAGCAGCCAGCGGACAGCCGCCGGGGACGAGCAGTACTTC.

The V gene is TRBV7-3, the J gene TRBJ2-3; D perhaps matches TRBD2 (6 bases). Germline V gives CDR1 SGHTA, CDR2 FQGTGA. V was cut by 5 bases and J by 4 bases, with 19 bases left in between. This CDR3 spans 16 amino acids. The CDR3, as DNA: TGTGCCAGCAGCCTCGGTCAGGGACTCGGGGCAGATACGCAGTATTTT. Its translation is CASSLGQGLGADTQYF.